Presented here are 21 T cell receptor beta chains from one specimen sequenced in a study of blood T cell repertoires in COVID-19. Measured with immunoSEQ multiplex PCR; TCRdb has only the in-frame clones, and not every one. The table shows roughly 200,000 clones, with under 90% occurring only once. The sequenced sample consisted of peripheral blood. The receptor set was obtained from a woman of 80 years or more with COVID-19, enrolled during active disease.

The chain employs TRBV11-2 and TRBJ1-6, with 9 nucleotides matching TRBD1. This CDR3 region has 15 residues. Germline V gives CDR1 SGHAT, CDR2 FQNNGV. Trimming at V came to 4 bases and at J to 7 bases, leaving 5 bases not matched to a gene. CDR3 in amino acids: CASSSPDRGNSPLHF. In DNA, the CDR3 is TGTGCCAGCAGCTCCCCCGACAGGGGGAATTCACCCCTCCACTTT.

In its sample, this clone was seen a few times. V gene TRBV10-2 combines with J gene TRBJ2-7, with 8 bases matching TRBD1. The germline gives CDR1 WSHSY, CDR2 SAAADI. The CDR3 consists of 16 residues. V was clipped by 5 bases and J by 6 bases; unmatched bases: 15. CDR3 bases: TGCGCCAGCAGTTTTTTGGGGACAGGTCTTCAAGCCGAGCAGTACTTC. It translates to CASSFLGTGLQAEQYF.

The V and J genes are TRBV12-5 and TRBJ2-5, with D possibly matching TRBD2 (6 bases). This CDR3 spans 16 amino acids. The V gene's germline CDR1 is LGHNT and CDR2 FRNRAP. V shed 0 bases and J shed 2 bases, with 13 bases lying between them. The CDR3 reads CASGLVIGGRQETQYF. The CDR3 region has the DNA TGTGCTAGTGGTTTGGTAATCGGGGGTCGACAAGAGACCCAGTACTTC.

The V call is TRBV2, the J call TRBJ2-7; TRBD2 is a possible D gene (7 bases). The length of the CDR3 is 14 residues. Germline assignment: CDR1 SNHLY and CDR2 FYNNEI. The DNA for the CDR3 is TGTGCCAGAGGGGATTCCAAGGGACTATGGGAAGGGGGCGTC. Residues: CARGDSKGLWEGGV.

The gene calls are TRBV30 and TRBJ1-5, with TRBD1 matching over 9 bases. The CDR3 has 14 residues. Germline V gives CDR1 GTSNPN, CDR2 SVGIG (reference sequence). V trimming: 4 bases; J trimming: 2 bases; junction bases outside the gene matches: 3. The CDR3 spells CAWNRDRGNQPQHF. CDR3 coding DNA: TGTGCCTGGAATAGGGACAGGGGCAATCAGCCCCAGCATTTT.

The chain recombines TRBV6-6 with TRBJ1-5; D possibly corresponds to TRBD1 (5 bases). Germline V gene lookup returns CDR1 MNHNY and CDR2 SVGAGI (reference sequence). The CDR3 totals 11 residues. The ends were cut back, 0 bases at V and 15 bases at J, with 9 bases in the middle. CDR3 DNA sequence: TGTGCCAGCAGTTACTCGGACATGTTGCATTTT. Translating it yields CASSYSDMLHF.

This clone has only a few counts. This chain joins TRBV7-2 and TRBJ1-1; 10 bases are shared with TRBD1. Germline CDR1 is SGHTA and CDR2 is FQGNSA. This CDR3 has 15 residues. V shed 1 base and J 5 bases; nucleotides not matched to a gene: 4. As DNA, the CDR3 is TGTGCCAGCAGCTTAGTGGGACAGGGGCTTACTGAAGCTTTCTTT. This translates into CASSLVGQGLTEAFF. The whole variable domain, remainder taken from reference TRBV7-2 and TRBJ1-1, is GAGVSQSPSNKVTEKGKDVELRCDPISGHTALYWYRQSLGQGLEFLIYFQGNSAPDKSGLPSDRFSAERTGGSVSTLTIQRTQQEDSAVYLCASSLVGQGLTEAFFGQGTRLTVV.

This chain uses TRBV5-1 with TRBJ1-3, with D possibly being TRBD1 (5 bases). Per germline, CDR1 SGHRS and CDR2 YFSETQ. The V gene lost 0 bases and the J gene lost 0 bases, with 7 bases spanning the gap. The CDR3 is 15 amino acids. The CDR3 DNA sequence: TGCGCCAGCAGCTTGGTACAGGCCTCTGGAAACACCATATATTTT. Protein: CASSLVQASGNTIYF.

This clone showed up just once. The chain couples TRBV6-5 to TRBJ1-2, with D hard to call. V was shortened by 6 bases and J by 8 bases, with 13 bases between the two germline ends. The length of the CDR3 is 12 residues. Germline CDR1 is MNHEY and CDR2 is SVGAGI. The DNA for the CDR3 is TGTGCCAGCAGGCGACAAAGTCAAGGCTACACCTTC. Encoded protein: CASRRQSQGYTF.

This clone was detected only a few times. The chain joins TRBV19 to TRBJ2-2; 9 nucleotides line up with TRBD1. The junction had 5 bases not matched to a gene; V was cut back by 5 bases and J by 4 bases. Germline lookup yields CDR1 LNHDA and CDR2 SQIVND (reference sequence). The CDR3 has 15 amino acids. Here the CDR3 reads CASSPDRGGTGELFF. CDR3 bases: TGTGCCAGTAGTCCGGACAGGGGAGGCACCGGGGAGCTGTTTTTT.

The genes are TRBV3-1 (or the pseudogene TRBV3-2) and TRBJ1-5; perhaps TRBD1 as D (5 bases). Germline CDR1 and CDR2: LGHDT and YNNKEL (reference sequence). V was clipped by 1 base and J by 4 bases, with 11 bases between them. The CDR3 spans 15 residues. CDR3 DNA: TGTGCCAGCAGCCAAGGTCAGGGATCGAATCAGCCCCAGCATTTT. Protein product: CASSQGQGSNQPQHF.

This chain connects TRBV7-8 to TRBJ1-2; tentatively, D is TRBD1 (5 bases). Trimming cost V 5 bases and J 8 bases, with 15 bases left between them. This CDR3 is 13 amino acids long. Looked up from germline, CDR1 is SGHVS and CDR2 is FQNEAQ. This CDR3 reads CASSAGGGKGYTF. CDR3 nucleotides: TGTGCCAGCAGCGCAGGCGGGGGGAAAGGCTACACCTTC.

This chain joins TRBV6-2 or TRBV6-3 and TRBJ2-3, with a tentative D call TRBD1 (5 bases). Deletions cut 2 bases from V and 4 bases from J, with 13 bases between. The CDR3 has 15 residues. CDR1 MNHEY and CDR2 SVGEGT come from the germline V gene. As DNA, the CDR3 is TGTGCCAGCAGTTACGCCTCCTTAGGGGCAGATACGCAGTATTTT. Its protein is CASSYASLGADTQYF.

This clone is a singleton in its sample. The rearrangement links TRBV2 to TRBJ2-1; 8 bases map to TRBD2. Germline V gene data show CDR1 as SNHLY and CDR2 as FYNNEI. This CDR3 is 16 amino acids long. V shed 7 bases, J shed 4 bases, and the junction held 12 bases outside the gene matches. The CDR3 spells CASTSGGGEIYNEQFF. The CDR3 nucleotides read TGTGCCAGCACAAGCGGGGGCGGAGAAATTTACAATGAGCAGTTCTTC.

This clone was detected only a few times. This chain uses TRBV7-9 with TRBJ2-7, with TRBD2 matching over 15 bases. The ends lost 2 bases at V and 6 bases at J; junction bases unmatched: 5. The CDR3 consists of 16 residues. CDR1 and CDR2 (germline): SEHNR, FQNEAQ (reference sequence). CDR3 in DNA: TGTGCCAGCAGCTTACTTCCGGGACTAGCGGGAGGCGAGCAGTACGTC. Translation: CASSLLPGLAGGEQYV.

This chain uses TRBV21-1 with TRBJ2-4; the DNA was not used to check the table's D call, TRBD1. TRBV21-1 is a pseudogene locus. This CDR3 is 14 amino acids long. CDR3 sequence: CASGPFVAKNIQYF. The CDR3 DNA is TGTGCCAGCGGCCCTTTTGTGGCCAAAAACATTCAGTACTTC.

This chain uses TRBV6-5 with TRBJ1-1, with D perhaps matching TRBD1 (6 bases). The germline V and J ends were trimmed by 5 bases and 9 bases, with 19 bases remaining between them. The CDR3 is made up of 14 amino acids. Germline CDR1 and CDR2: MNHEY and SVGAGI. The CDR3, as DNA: TGTGCCAGCAGTCGGGAGGGGTTTTGGGGGCAAGCTTTCTTT. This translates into CASSREGFWGQAFF.

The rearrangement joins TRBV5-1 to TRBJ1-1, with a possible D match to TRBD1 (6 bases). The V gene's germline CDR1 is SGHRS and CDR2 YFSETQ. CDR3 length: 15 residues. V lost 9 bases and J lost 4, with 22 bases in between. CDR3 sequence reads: CATRGGYREGTEAFF. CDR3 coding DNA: TGCGCCACCAGGGGAGGGTATCGGGAAGGCACTGAAGCTTTCTTT.

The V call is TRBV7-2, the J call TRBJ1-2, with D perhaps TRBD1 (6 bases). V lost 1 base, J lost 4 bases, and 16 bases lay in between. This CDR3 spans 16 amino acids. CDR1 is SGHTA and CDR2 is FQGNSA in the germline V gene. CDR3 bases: TGTGCCAGCAGCTTAGGCCAAACAGGGACCGGCTATGGCTACACCTTC. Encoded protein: CASSLGQTGTGYGYTF.

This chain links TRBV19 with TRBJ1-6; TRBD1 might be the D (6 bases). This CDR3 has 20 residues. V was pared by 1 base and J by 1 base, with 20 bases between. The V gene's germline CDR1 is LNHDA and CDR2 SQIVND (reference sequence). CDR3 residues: CASSIGTGRAEGSYNSPLHF. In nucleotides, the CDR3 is TGTGCCAGTAGTATAGGAACAGGGAGGGCTGAGGGGTCCTATAATTCACCCCTCCACTTT.

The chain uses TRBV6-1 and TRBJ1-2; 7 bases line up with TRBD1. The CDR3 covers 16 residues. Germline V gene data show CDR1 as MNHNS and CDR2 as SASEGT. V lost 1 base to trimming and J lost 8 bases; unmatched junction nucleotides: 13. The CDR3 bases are TGTGCCAGCAGTGAAGGGGGCAGGGGGGCCTTTGGAGGCTACACCTTC. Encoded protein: CASSEGGRGAFGGYTF.